These T cell receptor beta chains were read from a single sample in a study of T cells in tumors and immune-related adverse events. Sequencing was performed with immunoSEQ multiplex PCR; in TCRdb, only in-frame clones are kept and a portion is missing. The sample consists of 9,900 or so clones, about 90% of them appearing once. The input for sequencing was lymph node tissue, taken from a patient treated with anti-PD-1 therapy. The source of these receptors is a female donor with metastatic renal cell carcinoma. Both conserved end residues are part of each CDR3. Each record gives: clone size, D gene, V gene, CDR3 length, J gene, CDR3 DNA, CDR3 protein. The D gene is left open where the match is weak. Only part of the rows carry a size: once, few, many, or a class if the clone is expanded.

abundance: .; d_gene: .; v_gene: TRBV7-9; len: 13; j_gene: TRBJ1-2; CDR3nt: TGTGCCAGCAGCTTAAGGGAGATGGATGGCTACACCTTC; CDR3aa: CASSLREMDGYTF
abundance: .; d_gene: TRBD1; v_gene: TRBV27; len: 13; j_gene: TRBJ1-2; CDR3nt: TGTGCCAGCAGTTTAAGCTCAGGGGGTGGCTACACCTTC; CDR3aa: CASSLSSGGGYTF
abundance: .; d_gene: TRBD1; v_gene: TRBV28; len: 13; j_gene: TRBJ1-2; CDR3nt: TGTGCCAGCGGTGAGGACAGGAACTATGGCTACACCTTC; CDR3aa: CASGEDRNYGYTF
abundance: .; d_gene: .; v_gene: TRBV7-8; len: 15; j_gene: TRBJ1-2; CDR3nt: TGTGCCAGCAGCTTAGCAGGGGCAGGGGCCGCTGGCTACACCTTC; CDR3aa: CASSLAGAGAAGYTF
abundance: .; d_gene: .; v_gene: TRBV7-2; len: 15; j_gene: TRBJ2-6; CDR3nt: TGTGCCAGCAGCTTAGCCGGTTCTGGGGCCAACGTCCTGACTTTC; CDR3aa: CASSLAGSGANVLTF
abundance: .; d_gene: .; v_gene: TRBV30; len: 17; j_gene: TRBJ1-5; CDR3nt: TGTGCCTGGAGTGTATACGGGGGGGGGATGCGCAATCAGCCCCAGCATTTT; CDR3aa: CAWSVYGGGMRNQPQHF
abundance: .; d_gene: TRBD2; v_gene: TRBV11-2; len: 16; j_gene: TRBJ2-7; CDR3nt: TGTGCCAGCAGCTTAGACCGACTAGCGGGAGGGGGGGAGCAGTACTTC; CDR3aa: CASSLDRLAGGGEQYF
abundance: once; d_gene: .; v_gene: TRBV12-5; len: 16; j_gene: TRBJ2-7; CDR3nt: TGTGCTAGTGGTTTGGCCCCTCGGGGCCTACGGGGGGAGCAGTACTTC; CDR3aa: CASGLAPRGLRGEQYF
abundance: .; d_gene: .; v_gene: TRBV7-9; len: 13; j_gene: TRBJ2-2; CDR3nt: TGTGCCATAGGGAACCCAAACACCGGGGAGCTGTTTTTT; CDR3aa: CAIGNPNTGELFF
abundance: .; d_gene: TRBD2; v_gene: TRBV25-1; len: 17; j_gene: TRBJ2-7; CDR3nt: TGTGCCAGCAGTGAAAGGGAGGCTAGCGGGACCTTCTACGAGCAGTACTTC; CDR3aa: CASSEREASGTFYEQYF
abundance: .; d_gene: TRBD1; v_gene: TRBV18; len: 13; j_gene: TRBJ2-7; CDR3nt: TGTGCCAGCAACAGGGGGGACATCTACGAGCAGTACTTC; CDR3aa: CASNRGDIYEQYF
abundance: .; d_gene: .; v_gene: TRBV5-6; len: 14; j_gene: TRBJ2-7; CDR3nt: TGTGCCAGCAGCTTGCCCGACAGGTTTTCCGAGCAGTACTTC; CDR3aa: CASSLPDRFSEQYF
abundance: .; d_gene: .; v_gene: TRBV6-1; len: 15; j_gene: TRBJ1-5; CDR3nt: TGTGCCAGCAGTGAACCGGGGGGAAGCAATCAGCCCCAGCATTTT; CDR3aa: CASSEPGGSNQPQHF
abundance: .; d_gene: .; v_gene: TRBV30; len: 12; j_gene: TRBJ2-4; CDR3nt: TGTGCCTGGAGTGTACAATGGAACATTCAGTACTTC; CDR3aa: CAWSVQWNIQYF
abundance: .; d_gene: .; v_gene: TRBV5-6; len: 12; j_gene: TRBJ2-3; CDR3nt: TGTGCCAGCAGCTTATCTTGGGATACGCAGTATTTT; CDR3aa: CASSLSWDTQYF
abundance: .; d_gene: .; v_gene: TRBV7-9; len: 13; j_gene: TRBJ2-1; CDR3nt: TGTGCCAGCAGCTTACAGACCCTCAATGAGCAGTTCTTC; CDR3aa: CASSLQTLNEQFF
abundance: .; d_gene: .; v_gene: TRBV11-2; len: 14; j_gene: TRBJ1-2; CDR3nt: TGTGCCAGCAGCACGGGGGGCTCATACTATGGCTACACCTTC; CDR3aa: CASSTGGSYYGYTF
abundance: once; d_gene: TRBD1; v_gene: TRBV10-1; len: 18; j_gene: TRBJ1-2; CDR3nt: TGCGCCAGCAGCGGGACAGGGTCTTTAGGTAATTCTAACTATGGCTACACCTTC; CDR3aa: CASSGTGSLGNSNYGYTF
abundance: .; d_gene: TRBD1; v_gene: TRBV19; len: 19; j_gene: TRBJ1-5; CDR3nt: TGTGCCAGTAGTAGGCCAGGGGGCGCCCGGATTTATAGCAATCAGCCCCAGCATTTT; CDR3aa: CASSRPGGARIYSNQPQHF
abundance: .; d_gene: .; v_gene: TRBV9; len: 13; j_gene: TRBJ1-3; CDR3nt: TGTGCCAGCAGCTCCAGGACTGGAAACACCATATATTTT; CDR3aa: CASSSRTGNTIYF
abundance: once; d_gene: .; v_gene: TRBV6-5; len: 13; j_gene: TRBJ1-1; CDR3nt: TGTGCCAGCATGGGCCTTATGGGAACTGAAGCTTTCTTT; CDR3aa: CASMGLMGTEAFF
abundance: .; d_gene: TRBD1; v_gene: TRBV10-1; len: 15; j_gene: TRBJ2-7; CDR3nt: TGCGCCAGCAGTGACTGGACAGGGGATGCCTACGAGCAGTACTTC; CDR3aa: CASSDWTGDAYEQYF
abundance: .; d_gene: .; v_gene: TRBV4-2; len: 14; j_gene: TRBJ2-1; CDR3nt: TGTGCCAGCAGCCAGCCCCAGGGAGACAATGAGCAGTTCTTC; CDR3aa: CASSQPQGDNEQFF
abundance: .; d_gene: .; v_gene: TRBV7-9; len: 16; j_gene: TRBJ2-3; CDR3nt: TGTGCCAGCAGCCGATTGCGACAGGATTTCCCAGATACGCAGTATTTT; CDR3aa: CASSRLRQDFPDTQYF
abundance: .; d_gene: TRBD2; v_gene: TRBV15; len: 15; j_gene: TRBJ2-7; CDR3nt: TGTGCCACCAGCAGAGCCGCTAGCGGCCCCTACGAGCAGTACTTC; CDR3aa: CATSRAASGPYEQYF
abundance: .; d_gene: .; v_gene: TRBV2; len: 11; j_gene: TRBJ1-4; CDR3nt: TGTGCCAGCAGGGGTACCGAAAAACTGTTTTTT; CDR3aa: CASRGTEKLFF
abundance: .; d_gene: TRBD1; v_gene: TRBV5-1; len: 14; j_gene: TRBJ1-1; CDR3nt: TGCGCCAGCAGCTTGGAGGGGACAGGGTCTGAAGCTTTCTTT; CDR3aa: CASSLEGTGSEAFF
abundance: .; d_gene: .; v_gene: TRBV19; len: 15; j_gene: TRBJ1-1; CDR3nt: TGTGCCAGTAGTATAGCCTCAGGGGCCGCCTCTGAAGCTTTCTTT; CDR3aa: CASSIASGAASEAFF
abundance: .; d_gene: TRBD1; v_gene: TRBV19; len: 13; j_gene: TRBJ1-2; CDR3nt: TGTGCCAGTCGGGACAGCTTTGCAGATGGCTACACCTTC; CDR3aa: CASRDSFADGYTF
abundance: .; d_gene: TRBD1; v_gene: TRBV10-3; len: 14; j_gene: TRBJ2-2; CDR3nt: TGTGCCATCTCAAGACAGGGGGCTTCGGGGGAGCTGTTTTTT; CDR3aa: CAISRQGASGELFF
abundance: .; d_gene: TRBD1; v_gene: TRBV4-1; len: 14; j_gene: TRBJ2-4; CDR3nt: TGCGCCAGCAGCCAACTGACAGGGGGCAACATTCAGTACTTC; CDR3aa: CASSQLTGGNIQYF
abundance: few; d_gene: .; v_gene: TRBV7-6; len: 14; j_gene: TRBJ2-6; CDR3nt: TGTGCCAGCAGCTTAGCTCGTGGGGCCAACGTCCTGACTTTC; CDR3aa: CASSLARGANVLTF
abundance: once; d_gene: .; v_gene: TRBV9; len: 16; j_gene: TRBJ1-3; CDR3nt: TGTGCCAGCGAGCGCGGGAGACATTACTCTGGAAACACCATATATTTT; CDR3aa: CASERGRHYSGNTIYF
abundance: .; d_gene: .; v_gene: TRBV7-8; len: 14; j_gene: TRBJ1-2; CDR3nt: TGTGCCAGCAGCTTACGGGGACGGTGGTATGGCTACACCTTC; CDR3aa: CASSLRGRWYGYTF